The T cell receptor beta chain under discussion was sequenced for a study of beta chain features in type 1 diabetes. In the study overall: What patients shared with healthy donors was a similar profile of age, gender and cell yields.

This clone has just a few counts. Its cognate antigen is unknown. The whole isolated RNA underwent reverse transcription, so sequencing captured expressed TCRB transcripts. Assay used: immunoSEQ multiplex PCR; TCRdb lists only in-frame clones, some missing. The sample lists about 340,000 clones; roughly 8% were seen once. Sorting of CD4+ naive, central memory, regulatory and stem cell-like memory cells was performed via CD45RO/CCR7/CD25/CD127/CD95/CD27. Notes on the study in general: Possible PCR preference for shorter templates applied equally to patients and controls.

This CDR3 is built from 18 residues. Germline CDR1 is MDHEN and CDR2 is SYDVKM. Trimming left V 4 bases short and J 4 bases short, with 26 bases between. Sequenced: central memory CD4+ T cells from blood. The V call is TRBV28, the J call TRBJ2-7; the D call may be TRBD1 or TRBD2 (6 bases each). This sequence originates from a young woman in good health. DNA of the CDR3: TGTGCCAGCAGTTCCCCCCGGGGGACATCAACTTTAACGTACGAGCAGTACTTC. It codes for CASSSPRGTSTLTYEQYF.